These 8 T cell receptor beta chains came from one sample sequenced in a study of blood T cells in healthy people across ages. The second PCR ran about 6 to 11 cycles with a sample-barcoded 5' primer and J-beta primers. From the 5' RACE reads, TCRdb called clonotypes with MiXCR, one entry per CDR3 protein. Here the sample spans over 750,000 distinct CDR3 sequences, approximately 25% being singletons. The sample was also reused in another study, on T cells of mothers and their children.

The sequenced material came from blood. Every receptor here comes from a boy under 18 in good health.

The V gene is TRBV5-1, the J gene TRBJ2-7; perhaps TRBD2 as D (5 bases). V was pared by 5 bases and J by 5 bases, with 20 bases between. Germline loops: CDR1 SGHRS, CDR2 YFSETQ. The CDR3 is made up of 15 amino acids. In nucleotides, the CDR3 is TGCGCCAGCAGACTCGTGGGAGAGGCGTTCGACGAGCAGTACTTC. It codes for CASRLVGEAFDEQYF.

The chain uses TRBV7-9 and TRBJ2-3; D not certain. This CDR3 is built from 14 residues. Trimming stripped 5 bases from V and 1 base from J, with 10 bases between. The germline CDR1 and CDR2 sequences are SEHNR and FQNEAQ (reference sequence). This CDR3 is CASSPGRRTDTQYF. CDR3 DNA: TGTGCCAGCAGCCCCGGGCGGCGCACAGATACGCAGTATTTT.

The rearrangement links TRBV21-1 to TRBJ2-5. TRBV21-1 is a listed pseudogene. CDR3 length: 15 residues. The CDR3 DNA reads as TGTGCCAGCAGCGCTGTAAAAAGGTACCAAGAGACCCAGTACTTC. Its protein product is CASSAVKRYQETQYF.

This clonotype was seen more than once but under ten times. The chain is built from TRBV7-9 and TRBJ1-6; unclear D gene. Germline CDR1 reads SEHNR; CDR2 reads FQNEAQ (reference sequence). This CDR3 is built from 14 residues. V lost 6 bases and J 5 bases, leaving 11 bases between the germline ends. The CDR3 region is CASSIGPHNSPLHF. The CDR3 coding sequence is TGTGCCAGCAGTATTGGCCCCCATAATTCACCCCTCCACTTT.

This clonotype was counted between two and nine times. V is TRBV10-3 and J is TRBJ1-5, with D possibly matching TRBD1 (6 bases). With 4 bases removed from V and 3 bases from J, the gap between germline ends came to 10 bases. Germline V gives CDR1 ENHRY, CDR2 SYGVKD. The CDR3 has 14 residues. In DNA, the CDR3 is TGTGCCATCAGTGGACAGGCTGACAATCAGCCCCAGCATTTT. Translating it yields CAISGQADNQPQHF.

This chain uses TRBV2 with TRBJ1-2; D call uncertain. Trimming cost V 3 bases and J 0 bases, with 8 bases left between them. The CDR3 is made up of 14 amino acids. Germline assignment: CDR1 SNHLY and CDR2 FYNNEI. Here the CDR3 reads CASSESQPNYGYTF. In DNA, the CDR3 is TGTGCCAGCAGTGAGAGCCAGCCTAACTATGGCTACACCTTC.

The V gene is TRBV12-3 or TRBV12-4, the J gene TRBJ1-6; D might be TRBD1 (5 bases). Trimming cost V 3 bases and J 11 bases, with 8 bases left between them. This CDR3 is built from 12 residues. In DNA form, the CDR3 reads TGTGCCAGCAGTTTTTCGGGGCCACCCCTCCACTTT. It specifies CASSFSGPPLHF.

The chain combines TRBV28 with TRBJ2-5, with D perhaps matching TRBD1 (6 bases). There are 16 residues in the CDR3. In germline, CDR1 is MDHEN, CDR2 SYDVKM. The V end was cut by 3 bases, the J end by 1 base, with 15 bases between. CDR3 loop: CASSFPGTLRQETQYF. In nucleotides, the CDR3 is TGTGCCAGCAGTTTCCCCGGGACACTTCGCCAAGAGACCCAGTACTTC.